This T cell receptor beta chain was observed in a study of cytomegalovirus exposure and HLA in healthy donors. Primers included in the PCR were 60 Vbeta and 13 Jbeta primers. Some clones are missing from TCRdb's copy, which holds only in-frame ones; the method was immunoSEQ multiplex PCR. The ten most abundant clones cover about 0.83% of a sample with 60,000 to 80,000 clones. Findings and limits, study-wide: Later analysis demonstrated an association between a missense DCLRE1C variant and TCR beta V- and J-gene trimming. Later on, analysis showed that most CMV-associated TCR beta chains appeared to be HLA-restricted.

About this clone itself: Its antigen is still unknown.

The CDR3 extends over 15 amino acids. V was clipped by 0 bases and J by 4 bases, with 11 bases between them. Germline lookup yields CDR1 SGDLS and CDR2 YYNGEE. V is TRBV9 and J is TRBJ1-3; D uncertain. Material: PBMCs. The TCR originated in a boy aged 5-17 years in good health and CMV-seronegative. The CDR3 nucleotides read TGTGCCAGCAGCGTAGATATCAACTCGGGAAACACCATATATTTT. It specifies CASSVDINSGNTIYF.